This TCR beta chain appears in the sequencing data of a study of OX40 agonist ivuxolimab in advanced cancers. Concerning the study at large: Ivuxolimab was an agonistic, fully human IgG2 monoclonal antibody directed against OX40 (CD134), a costimulatory receptor. The monotherapy dose-escalation portion (N = 52 patients) of the phase I ivuxolimab trial is reported in the paper. The point of sequencing TCRbeta in the periphery was to test whether ivuxolimab changed TCR sequence diversity and drove clonal T-cell expansion. Of the roughly 50 dose-escalation patients, hepatocellular carcinoma was present in some 19, melanoma in approximately 15, renal cell carcinoma in 9 and head and neck cancer in 9. In the dose-escalation cohort, 82.7% of patients were male, and the mean age was approximately 55 years, with a range of about 23 to 90. Partial responses occurred in three dose-escalation patients, of whom one had hepatocellular carcinoma and two had cutaneous melanoma. Patients were allowed to have had prior anti-PD-1, anti-PD-L1 or anti-CTLA-4 therapy, and around two fifths of the dose-escalation patients had been treated with checkpoint inhibitors. Intravenous ivuxolimab was administered to patients every 2 weeks at six dose levels: 0.01, 0.1, 0.3, 1.5, 3 and 10 mg/kg.

The CDR1 and CDR2 encoded by the germline V gene (reference sequence) are MNHEY and SMNVEV. The cysteine opens and the phenylalanine closes a CDR3 of 12 amino acids. Only the CDR3 DNA is retained, 36 bases long and in frame from the first base. The V end loses 5 bases and the J end loses 5 bases, and a stretch of 10 bases separates them. To sequence the TCRbeta CDR3 region, genomic DNA was isolated from the sorted cells. The immunoSEQ Assay was used for sequencing of TCRbeta CDR3 regions. TCRdb stores this immuneACCESS table with in-frame sequences only. Part of the clones is absent; in the studies checked, under half of the shortfall reflects unresolved V genes, and no reason is known for the rest. This sample has some 58,000 clones in its table, and 70% to 90% of those were observed once. Approximately 15% of the sample is in the top ten clones. Patients with autoimmune disease history or receiving systemic immunosuppression were excluded from the trial. Peripheral blood for TCR sequencing was drawn from every dose cohort at baseline, at cycle 4 day 1 and at cycle 7 day 1. The samples were taken from a phase I, first-in-human, multicenter, open-label dose-escalation trial of ivuxolimab. Adults with locally advanced or metastatic melanoma, renal cell, hepatocellular, or head and neck squamous cell carcinoma were enrolled in the trial. Before TCR sequencing, CD4+ T cells and CD8+ T cells were sorted from peripheral blood as separate populations.

Worth noting for this clone: Its antigen specificity is not known. There are no base qualities to consult, and no much larger clone falls within one base.

Study-wide findings and limitations: Low levels of normalized T-cell clonal expansion were also seen in some patients who did not respond. In the 0.1-3.0 mg/kg groups, partial responders had among the lowest normalized peripheral clonal expansion, particularly in CD8+ T cells. After ivuxolimab, expanded clones were on average more numerous among CD8+ T cells than among CD4+ T cells. The antigen specificity of the peripheral T cells that underwent clonal expansion was not determined. At doses of 0.1 to 3.0 mg/kg, clonal expansion of both CD4+ and CD8+ T cells in blood was seen between baseline and week 6.

The chain is made from TRBV27 and TRBJ2-7; the D gene is possibly TRBD1, with 5 bases matching. This TCR came from an adult with an advanced solid tumor such as melanoma, head and neck, liver or kidney cancer. The sample consisted of CD4+ or CD8+ T cells sorted from blood, taken in a trial of the OX40 agonist ivuxolimab. Read as DNA, the sequence is TGTGCCAGCAGTCAGGGCATCAACGAGCAGTACTTC. This yields the protein CASSQGINEQYF.